The text below deals with one T cell receptor beta chain. What it binds is unknown. The data derive from a study of cytomegalovirus exposure and HLA in healthy donors. Study overall: Clustering assigned 81% of the roughly 430 genotyped donors to the Caucasian-associated ancestry cluster.

PCR primers comprised 60 Vbeta and 13 Jbeta primers. TCRdb keeps only in-frame clones here, not all; method: immunoSEQ multiplex PCR. The sample carries approximately 120,000 clones, around 82% recorded once. Study findings and constraints: Other equally common chains were less clonally expanded than HLA-associated TCR beta chains, a later analysis showed.

The sequencing input was PBMCs. The source is a man aged 40-50 years in good health and CMV-seronegative.

CDR3 residues: CASASSSYNEQFF. DNA for the CDR3: TGTGCCAGCGCCTCGAGCTCCTACAATGAGCAGTTCTTC. The rearrangement links TRBV7-6 to TRBJ2-1; the D is unclear. Trimming left V 8 bases short and J 0 bases short, with 8 bases between. Per the germline V gene, CDR1 is SGHVS and CDR2 is FNYEAQ. CDR3 length equals 13 residues.